The 21 T cell receptor beta chains listed next were all sequenced from one sample in a study of T cells in women clearing cervical HPV infection. Profiled with immunoSEQ multiplex PCR; TCRdb holds only in-frame clones, not every one. This specimen shows about 23,000 clones; the ten leading clones hold 2% to 3%. The source material was blood buffy coat. Source of these receptors: a woman between 18 and 70 years old with a cervical HPV16 infection that either progressed to CIN3+ or cleared (not recorded which).

This chain's CDR3 is CASSLAQGNSPLHF. The covered CDR3 bases are TGCGCCAGCAGCTTGGCGCAGGGAAACTCACCC. The gene calls are TRBV5-1 and TRBJ1-6, with D possibly being TRBD1 (5 bases). The CDR3 is cut off 3 residues early in the read; its end comes from the germline J gene. Germline CDR1 and CDR2: SGHRS and YFSETQ. The CDR3 totals 14 residues. Trimming shortened V by 0 bases and J by 10 bases, and 11 bases separated the two germline ends.

Points on this clone: The read finishes 3 residues shy of the CDR3 end, and the germline J gene is used to complete it. The chain is built from TRBV18 and TRBJ2-7; the match to TRBD2 covers 11 bases. The germline V gene has CDR1 KGHSH and CDR2 LQKENI. The CDR3 spans 15 residues. The junction had 6 bases not matched to a gene; V was cut back by 2 bases and J by 6 bases. The CDR3 spells CASSPVAGGPAEQYF. Incomplete CDR3 DNA: TGTGCCAGCTCACCAGTAGCGGGGGGGCCAGCCGAG. The full variable domain, in which reference TRBV18 and TRBJ2-7 provide the parts outside the CDR3, is NAGVMQNPRHLVRRRGQEARLRCSPMKGHSHVYWYRQLPEEGLKFMVYLQKENIIDESGMPKERFSAEFPKEGPSILRIQQVVRGDSAAYFCASSPVAGGPAEQYFGPGTRLTVT.

Regarding this clone: The read comes to an end 3 residues before the CDR3 does, leaving the germline J gene to fill in the end. The chain links TRBV11-3 to TRBJ2-3, with a possible D match to TRBD2 (6 bases). The CDR3 loop spans 14 amino acids. V was clipped by 5 bases and J by 2 bases, with 11 bases between them. Germline CDR1 is SGHNT and CDR2 is YENEEA. CDR3 sequence: CASSAGLFTDTQYF. The DNA read from the CDR3 is TGTGCCAGCAGCGCGGGACTTTTCACAGATACG.

Of note for this clone: The read ends 3 residues early relative to the CDR3; the germline J gene fills the gap. The rearrangement uses TRBV5-1 and TRBJ1-1; D is perhaps TRBD1 (6 bases). The CDR3 extends over 13 amino acids. Germline lookup yields CDR1 SGHRS and CDR2 YFSETQ. The germline V and J ends were trimmed by 7 bases and 2 bases, with 12 bases remaining between them. CDR3 DNA, as far as it was read: TGCGCCAGCCTGGGGGGGCCAAACACTGAA. Protein: CASLGGPNTE. In full, the CDR3 is CASLGGPNTEAFF.

Regarding this clone: The read terminates 3 residues ahead of where the CDR3 ends, so the germline J gene completes it. The V and J genes are TRBV2 and TRBJ2-2, with D possibly TRBD1 on 6 matching bases. Germline V gene lookup returns CDR1 SNHLY and CDR2 FYNNEI. This CDR3 spans 14 amino acids. The CDR3 spells CASSTGTKLGKLFF. CDR3 bases read: TGTGCCAGCAGTACCGGGACAAAGTTGGGGAAG.

Remarks on this clone: The read falls 3 residues short of the CDR3 end, and the missing part is taken from the germline J gene. The chain joins TRBV20-1 to TRBJ2-2; 9 bases are shared with TRBD1. The CDR3 extends over 15 amino acids. CDR1 and CDR2 (germline): DFQATT, SNEGSKA (reference sequence). The CDR3 here is CSARDLQGAYEKLFF. Partial CDR3 DNA: TGCAGTGCTAGAGATTTACAGGGGGCGTACGAAAAG.

About this clone itself: The read terminates 3 residues before the CDR3 end, so the remaining end is supplied by the germline J gene. The chain links TRBV5-1 to TRBJ2-2; possible D gene TRBD1, 6 bases. Germline values: CDR1 SGHRS, CDR2 YFSETQ. Deletions cut 5 bases from V and 1 base from J, with 9 bases between. The CDR3 contains 14 residues. CDR3 DNA (partial): TGCGCCAGCAGACCGGACAGGAACACCGGGGAG. Amino acid sequence: CASRPDRNTGE. The full-length CDR3 reads as CASRPDRNTGELFF.

Note on this clone: The read halts 3 residues ahead of the CDR3 end, with the missing end drawn from the germline J gene. The chain employs TRBV7-9 and TRBJ2-5; TRBD2 might be the D (5 bases). Germline lookup yields CDR1 SEHNR and CDR2 FQNEAQ (reference sequence). There are 15 residues in the CDR3. With 5 bases removed from V and 1 base from J, the gap between germline ends came to 14 bases. The CDR3 is CASSPPRALQETQYF. The DNA read from the CDR3 is TGTGCCAGCAGCCCCCCGCGGGCCCTCCAAGAGACC.

In the case of this clone: The read stops 3 residues short of the end of the CDR3; the missing end is completed from the germline J gene. The chain employs TRBV19 and TRBJ1-2; TRBD1 is a possible D gene (5 bases). The CDR3 contains 12 residues. CDR1 is LNHDA, CDR2 SQIVND, per germline (reference sequence). The sequenced part of the CDR3 DNA is TGTGCCAGTAGTATTGGAGGGGAGGGC. The encoded protein is CASSIGGEG. The entire CDR3 sequence reads CASSIGGEGYTF.

In regard to this clone: The read falls 3 residues short of the CDR3 end, and the missing part is taken from the germline J gene. The J gene is TRBJ1-6, the V gene TRBV2; TRBD1 agrees at 11 bases. V lost 9 bases, J lost 9 bases, and 7 bases stayed unmatched. This CDR3 has 14 residues. CDR1 is SNHLY and CDR2 is FYNNEI in the germline V gene. The CDR3 region is CASSRDRGISPLHF. CDR3 DNA (partial): TGTGCCAGTAGCCGGGACAGGGGGATTTCACCC.

Concerning this clone itself: The read finishes 3 residues shy of the CDR3 end, and the germline J gene is used to complete it. The chain employs TRBV7-2 and TRBJ2-7; 10 nucleotides match TRBD1. J was trimmed by 4 bases and V by 5 bases; bases with no gene match: 8. Germline-derived CDR1 and CDR2 are SGHTA and FQGNSA. This CDR3 comprises 15 residues. The covered CDR3 bases are TGTGCCAGCAGCGCCCGGACAGGGGGTTTTTACGAG. Protein sequence: CASSARTGGFYE. The CDR3 as a whole reads CASSARTGGFYEQYF.

Of note for this clone: The CDR3 is cut off 3 residues early in the read; its end comes from the germline J gene. The rearrangement links TRBV5-1 to TRBJ1-4; perhaps TRBD1 as D (6 bases). The V gene's germline CDR1 is SGHRS and CDR2 YFSETQ. V was shortened by 0 bases and J by 4 bases, with 10 bases between the two germline ends. CDR3 size: 15 residues. Partial CDR3 DNA: TGCGCCAGCAGCTTGGCGGACAGCAGTAATGAAAAA. It translates to CASSLADSSNEK. The full-length CDR3 reads as CASSLADSSNEKLFF.

Comments on this clone: Read sequence stops 3 residues before the CDR3 end, and the germline J gene provides the missing end. This chain uses TRBV20-1 with TRBJ2-3, with TRBD1 identical over 7 bases. The germline V gene encodes CDR1 DFQATT and CDR2 SNEGSKA (reference sequence). The CDR3 loop spans 13 amino acids. Trimming cost V 5 bases and J 0 bases; bases outside gene matches: 2. Here the CDR3 reads CSAGTASTDTQYF. The sequenced part of the CDR3 DNA is TGCAGTGCTGGGACAGCTAGCACAGATACG.

With respect to this clone: The read gets to within 3 residues of the CDR3 end, and the germline J gene fills in the rest. V and J are TRBV7-2 and TRBJ1-2; 8 bases fit TRBD1. The CDR3 totals 12 residues. Germline-derived CDR1 and CDR2 are SGHTA and FQGNSA. The part of the CDR3 DNA that was read is TGTGCCAGCAGCTTCCCAGGGGGCGGC. The encoded protein is CASSFPGGG. The CDR3 reads in full as CASSFPGGGYTF.

About this clone: The read halts 3 residues ahead of the CDR3 end, with the missing end drawn from the germline J gene. This chain links TRBV19 with TRBJ1-1; 10 nucleotides align to TRBD1. The germline CDR1 and CDR2 sequences are LNHDA and SQIVND (reference sequence). The CDR3 runs 13 residues. Partial CDR3 DNA: TGTGCCAGTAGTAGACAGGGGGCTAACGAG. Translating it yields CASSRQGANE. The complete CDR3 sequence is CASSRQGANEAFF. The whole variable domain, remainder taken from reference TRBV19 and TRBJ1-1, is DGGITQSPKYLFRKEGQNVTLSCEQNLNHDAMYWYRQDPGQGLRLIYYSQIVNDFQKGDIAEGYSVSREKKESFPLTVTSAQKNPTAFYLCASSRQGANEAFFGQGTRLTVV.

The CDR3 reads CSAVSTGFYEQYF. Incomplete CDR3 DNA: TGCAGTGCTGTCTCTACAGGGTTCTACGAG. This chain uses TRBV20-1 with TRBJ2-7; tentative D call: TRBD1 (6 bases). The read gets to within 3 residues of the CDR3 end, and the germline J gene fills in the rest. The CDR3 runs to 13 residues. CDR1 and CDR2 from the germline V gene are DFQATT and SNEGSKA (reference sequence). Trimming pared 5 bases from V and 3 bases from J, leaving 14 bases between.

For this clone: The read terminates 3 residues before the CDR3 end, so the remaining end is supplied by the germline J gene. This chain links TRBV20-1 with TRBJ1-6; weak D call: TRBD1 (5 bases). Germline CDR1 and CDR2: DFQATT and SNEGSKA (reference sequence). The CDR3 consists of 17 residues. V lost 3 bases and J 5 bases, leaving 20 bases between the germline ends. CDR3 residues: CSASWALTGVDNSPLHF. The CDR3 DNA, read in part, is TGCAGTGCTAGTTGGGCCCTCACGGGGGTCGATAATTCACCC.

Regarding this clone: The CDR3 is cut off 3 residues early in the read; its end comes from the germline J gene. The chain employs TRBV5-1 and TRBJ2-5; the match to TRBD1 covers 9 bases. CDR3 length: 13 amino acids. Germline CDR1 is SGHRS and CDR2 is YFSETQ. J was trimmed by 4 bases and V by 6 bases; bases with no gene match: 4. CDR3 DNA (partial): TGCGCCAGCAAAGAGACAGGGGGAGAGACC. Translation gives CASKETGGET. The entire CDR3 sequence reads CASKETGGETQYF.

As to this clone: The CDR3 end is not reached by the read, which stops 3 residues before it; the germline J gene fills it in. The rearrangement joins TRBV6-1 to TRBJ2-7, with D tentatively TRBD1 (7 bases). This CDR3 region has 16 residues. Germline CDR1 and CDR2: MNHNS and SASEGT. V was cut by 2 bases and J by 3 bases, with 17 bases left in between. CDR3 bases read: TGTGCCAGCAGTGAATTGGAGGGGGCGCTTGGCTACGAG. Translating gives CASSELEGALGYE. The full CDR3 is CASSELEGALGYEQYF.

To note about this clone: The sequence runs out 3 residues before the end of the CDR3; the remainder is reconstructed from the germline J gene. The chain uses TRBV5-1 and TRBJ2-3; tentatively, D is TRBD2 (6 bases). The CDR3 is 14 residues long. The germline CDR1 and CDR2 sequences are SGHRS and YFSETQ. Trimming cost V 0 bases and J 3 bases, with 8 bases left between them. This CDR3 is CASSLGDLTDTQYF. The sequenced CDR3 bases are TGCGCCAGCAGCTTGGGGGACTTAACAGATACG.

Worth noting for this clone: Sequencing ends 3 residues short of the CDR3 end; the germline J gene provides the rest. The V gene is TRBV7-6, the J gene TRBJ2-7; D ambiguous. There are 13 residues in the CDR3. Germline values: CDR1 SGHVS, CDR2 FNYEAQ. V lost 4 bases to trimming and J lost 5 bases, with 12 bases between them. The CDR3 sequence: CASSSNLKDEQYF. The sequenced part of the CDR3 DNA is TGTGCCAGCAGCTCAAACCTTAAGGACGAG.